One sample yielded the 11 T cell receptor beta chains listed below, sequenced in a study of blood T cell repertoires in COVID-19. Using immunoSEQ multiplex PCR, the repertoire was profiled, and TCRdb retains in-frame clones only, with some absent. The sample carries roughly 140,000 clones, around 84% recorded once. The material sequenced was peripheral blood. The source is a woman aged 50 to 60 with acute or convalescent COVID-19.

CDR3 DNA: TGTGCCAGCAGCTTGTCGGGACAGGGAATTGAAAAACTGTTTTTT. The encoded protein is CASSLSGQGIEKLFF. The V gene is TRBV7-8, the J gene TRBJ1-4; TRBD1 agrees at 9 bases. The ends lost 3 bases at V and 7 bases at J; junction bases unmatched: 6. Germline loops: CDR1 SGHVS, CDR2 FQNEAQ. CDR3 length: 15 amino acids.

V and J are TRBV21-1 and TRBJ1-1. TRBV21-1 is deemed a pseudogene. The CDR3 runs to 20 residues. The CDR3 sequence is CASSKVPSRGAWRSDTEAFF. DNA for the CDR3: TGTGCCAGCAGCAAAGTCCCATCACGGGGGGCTTGGCGATCAGACACTGAAGCTTTCTTT.

The rearrangement joins TRBV2 to TRBJ2-3, with 11 bases fitting TRBD2. Germline values: CDR1 SNHLY, CDR2 FYNNEI. The CDR3 has 16 amino acids. Trimming took 1 base from V and 5 from J; bases not matched to a gene: 5. CDR3 nucleotides: TGTGCCAGCAGTGAAGTAGCGGGGGGGTTGGGAGATACGCAGTATTTT. It codes for CASSEVAGGLGDTQYF.

This chain links TRBV28 with TRBJ2-3, with 11 bases lining up with TRBD2. CDR1 and CDR2 (germline): MDHEN, SYDVKM. V was pared by 8 bases and J by 7 bases, with 11 bases of the junction left unmatched. CDR3 length: 15 amino acids. CDR3 residues: CASFATSGRGNTQYF. Here the CDR3 DNA reads TGTGCCAGCTTTGCAACTAGCGGGAGAGGTAATACGCAGTATTTT.

This rearrangement joins TRBV10-3 to TRBJ2-1, with 9 bases fitting TRBD1. Germline CDR1 reads ENHRY; CDR2 reads SYGVKD. J gave up 1 base and V 6 bases, and 7 bases lay outside the gene matches. CDR3 length equals 16 residues. CDR3 DNA: TGTGCCATCAGCTCCTTTGACAGGGGGTCCTACAATGAGCAGTTCTTC. Encoded protein: CAISSFDRGSYNEQFF.

This rearrangement joins TRBV5-1 to TRBJ2-5; no reliable D call. With 7 bases removed from V and 2 bases from J, the gap between germline ends came to 12 bases. Germline lookup yields CDR1 SGHRS and CDR2 YFSETQ. The CDR3 contains 13 residues. The CDR3 DNA reads as TGCGCCAGCGGCCAGATTTTGCAAGAGACCCAGTACTTC. It codes for CASGQILQETQYF.

The rearrangement uses TRBV4-3 and TRBJ2-5, with D possibly being TRBD2 (5 bases). The V and J ends lost 1 base and 5 bases respectively, with 20 bases between them. Germline loops: CDR1 LGHNA, CDR2 YSLEER. The CDR3 has 17 residues. CDR3 in DNA: TGCGCCAGCAGCCAAGTGATTGGACGGGATGGCGGGGAGACCCAGTACTTC. Translated, it gives CASSQVIGRDGGETQYF.

J is TRBJ1-4 and V is TRBV21-1; the D call TRBD1 from the table was never checked on the DNA. TRBV21-1 has pseudogene status. There are 17 residues in the CDR3. CDR3 bases: TGTGCCAGCAACAAAACCCCAGGGGGCTCAACTAATGAAAAACTGTTTTTT. Translated: CASNKTPGGSTNEKLFF.

The rearrangement uses TRBV5-1 and TRBJ2-5; TRBD1 might be the D (6 bases). Germline V gene sequence: CDR1 SGHRS, CDR2 YFSETQ. The germline V and J ends were trimmed by 3 bases and 1 base, with 10 bases remaining between them. The CDR3 sequence is 14 residues long. The CDR3 nucleotides are TGCGCCAGCAGCTCTCAGGGGTCCCAAGAGACCCAGTACTTC. Amino acids: CASSSQGSQETQYF. The variable domain in full, with the rest retrieved from reference TRBV5-1 and TRBJ2-5, is KAGVTQTPRYLIKTRGQQVTLSCSPISGHRSVSWYQQTPGQGLQFLFEYFSETQRNKGNFPGRFSGRQFSNSRSEMNVSTLELGDSALYLCASSSQGSQETQYFGPGTRLLVL.

This rearrangement joins TRBV14 to TRBJ2-7; 13 bases fit TRBD2. Germline V lookup: CDR1 SGHDN, CDR2 FVKESK. Unmatched junction bases numbered 5, after V lost 4 bases and J lost 5 bases. The CDR3 contains 15 residues. CDR3 amino acids: CASSRLAGGADEQYF. The CDR3 nucleotides read TGTGCCAGCAGCCGACTAGCGGGAGGAGCGGACGAGCAGTACTTC.

The V call is TRBV21-1, the J call TRBJ2-5; the table's D gene call, TRBD2, was not cross checked with the DNA. TRBV21-1 is a known pseudogene. This CDR3 has 13 residues. Written as DNA, the CDR3 is TGTGCCAGCAGCGCGGACCGGGGAGAGACCCAGTACTTC. It is translated as CASSADRGETQYF.